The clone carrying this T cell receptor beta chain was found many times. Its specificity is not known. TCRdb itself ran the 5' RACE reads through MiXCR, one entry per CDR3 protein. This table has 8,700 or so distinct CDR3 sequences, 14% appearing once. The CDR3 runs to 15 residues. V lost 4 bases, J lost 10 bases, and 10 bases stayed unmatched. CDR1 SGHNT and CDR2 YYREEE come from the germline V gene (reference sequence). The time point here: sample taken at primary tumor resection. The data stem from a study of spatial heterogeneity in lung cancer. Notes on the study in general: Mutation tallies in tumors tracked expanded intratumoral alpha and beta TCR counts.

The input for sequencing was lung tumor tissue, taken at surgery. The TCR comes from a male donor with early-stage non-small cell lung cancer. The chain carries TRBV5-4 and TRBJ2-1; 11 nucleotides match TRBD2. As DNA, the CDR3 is TGTGCCAGCAGCCCGTTAGCGGGAGGGCCTGGGGAGCAGTTCTTC. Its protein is CASSPLAGGPGEQFF.